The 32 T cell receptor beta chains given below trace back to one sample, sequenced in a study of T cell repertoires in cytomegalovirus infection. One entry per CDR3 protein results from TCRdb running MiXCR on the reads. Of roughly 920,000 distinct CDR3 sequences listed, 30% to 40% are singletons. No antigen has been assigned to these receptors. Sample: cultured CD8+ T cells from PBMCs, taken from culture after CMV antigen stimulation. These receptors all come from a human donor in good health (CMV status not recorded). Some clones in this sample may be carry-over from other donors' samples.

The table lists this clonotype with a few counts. CDR3 sequence (DNA): TGTGCCAGCAATCCCGGGGGGGCCTTGGGTAATGAGCAGTTCTTC. As protein: CASNPGGALGNEQFF. The chain joins TRBV7-9 to TRBJ2-1, with TRBD2 matching 8 bases. The CDR3 length is 15 residues. V trimming: 7 bases; J trimming: 7 bases; junction bases outside the gene matches: 12. Germline values: CDR1 SEHNR, CDR2 FQNEAQ (reference sequence). The variable domain in full, completed from reference TRBV7-9 and TRBJ2-1, reads DTGVSQNPRHKITKRGQNVTFRCDPISEHNRLYWYRQTLGQGPEFLTYFQNEAQLEKSRLLSDRFSAERPKGSFSTLEIQRTEQGDSAMYLCASNPGGALGNEQFFGPGTRLTVL.

For the CDR3, the DNA is TGTGCCAGCAGGTCCCGGGCAGGGATCGTGGGTGAGCAGTTCTTC. Its protein is CASRSRAGIVGEQFF. The rearrangement joins TRBV7-4 to TRBJ2-1; D is perhaps TRBD1 (5 bases). V was trimmed by 6 bases and J by 9 bases, leaving 21 bases between them. Germline CDR1 SGHVT, CDR2 SQSDAQ. The CDR3 sequence is 15 residues long.

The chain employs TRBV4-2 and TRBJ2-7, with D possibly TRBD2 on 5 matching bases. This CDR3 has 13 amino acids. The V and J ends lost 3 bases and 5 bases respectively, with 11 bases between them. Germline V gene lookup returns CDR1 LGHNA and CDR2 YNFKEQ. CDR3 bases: TGTGCCAGCAGCCACGTCGGAGCGGACGAGCAGTACTTC. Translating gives CASSHVGADEQYF.

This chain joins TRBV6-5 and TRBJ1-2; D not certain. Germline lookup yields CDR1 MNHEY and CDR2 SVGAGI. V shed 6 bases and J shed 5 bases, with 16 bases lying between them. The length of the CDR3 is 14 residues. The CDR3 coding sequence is TGTGCCAGCAGGCCGACCGGGCCTGCGTATGGCTACACCTTC. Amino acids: CASRPTGPAYGYTF.

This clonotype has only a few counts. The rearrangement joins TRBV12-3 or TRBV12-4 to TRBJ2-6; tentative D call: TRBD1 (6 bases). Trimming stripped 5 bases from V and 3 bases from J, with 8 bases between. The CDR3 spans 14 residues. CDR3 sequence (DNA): TGTGCCAGCAGTGCAGGGGTTGGGGCCAACGTCCTGACTTTC. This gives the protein CASSAGVGANVLTF.

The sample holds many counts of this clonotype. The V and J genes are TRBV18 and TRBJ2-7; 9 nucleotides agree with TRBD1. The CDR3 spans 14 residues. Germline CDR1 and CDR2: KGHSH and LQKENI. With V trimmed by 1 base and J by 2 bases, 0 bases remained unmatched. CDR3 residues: CASSPRTGAYEQYF. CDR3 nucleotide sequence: TGTGCCAGCTCACCACGGACAGGGGCCTACGAGCAGTACTTC.

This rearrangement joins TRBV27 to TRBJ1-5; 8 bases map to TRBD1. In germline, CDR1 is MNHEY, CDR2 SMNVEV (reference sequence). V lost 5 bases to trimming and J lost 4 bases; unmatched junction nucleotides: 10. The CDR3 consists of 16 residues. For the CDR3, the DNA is TGTGCCAGCAGTCGTCGACAGGGGATTGAGAATCAGCCCCAGCATTTT. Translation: CASSRRQGIENQPQHF.

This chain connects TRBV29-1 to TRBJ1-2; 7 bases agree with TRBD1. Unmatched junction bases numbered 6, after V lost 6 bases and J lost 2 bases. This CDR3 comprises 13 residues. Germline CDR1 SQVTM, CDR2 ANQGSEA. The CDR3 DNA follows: TGCAGCGTAGATACAGGGGTGAACTATGGCTACACCTTC. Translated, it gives CSVDTGVNYGYTF.

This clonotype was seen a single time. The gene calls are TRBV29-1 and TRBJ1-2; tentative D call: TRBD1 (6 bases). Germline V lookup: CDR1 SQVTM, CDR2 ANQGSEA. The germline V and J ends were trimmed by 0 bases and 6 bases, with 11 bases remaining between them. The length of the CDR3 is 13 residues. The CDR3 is CSVEEWAGDGYTF. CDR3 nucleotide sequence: TGCAGCGTTGAAGAGTGGGCAGGGGATGGCTACACCTTC.

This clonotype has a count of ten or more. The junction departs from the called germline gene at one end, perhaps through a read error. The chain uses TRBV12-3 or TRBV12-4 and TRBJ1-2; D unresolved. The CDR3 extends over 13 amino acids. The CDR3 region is CASILVRHYGYTF. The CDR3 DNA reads TGTGCCAGCATTTTAGTCCGCCATTATGGCTACACCTTC.

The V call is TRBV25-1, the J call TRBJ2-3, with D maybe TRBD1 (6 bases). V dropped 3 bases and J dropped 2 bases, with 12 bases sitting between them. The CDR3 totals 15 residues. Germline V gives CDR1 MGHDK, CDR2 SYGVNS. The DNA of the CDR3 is TGTGCCAGCAGTGAGTGGACAGATGCCACAGATACGCAGTATTTT. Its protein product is CASSEWTDATDTQYF.

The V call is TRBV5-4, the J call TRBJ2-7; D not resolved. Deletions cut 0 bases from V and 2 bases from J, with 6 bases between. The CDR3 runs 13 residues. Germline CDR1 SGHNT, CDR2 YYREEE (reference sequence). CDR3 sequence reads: CASSLVGTYEQYV. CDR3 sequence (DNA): TGTGCCAGCAGCTTGGTAGGGACCTACGAGCAGTACGTC.

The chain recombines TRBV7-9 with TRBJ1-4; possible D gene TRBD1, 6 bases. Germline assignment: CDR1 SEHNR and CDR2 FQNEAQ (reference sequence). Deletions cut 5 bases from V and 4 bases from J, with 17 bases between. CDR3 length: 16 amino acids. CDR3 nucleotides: TGTGCCAGCAGCCCGACGGACAGAGGGAGTAATGAAAAACTGTTTTTT. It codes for CASSPTDRGSNEKLFF.

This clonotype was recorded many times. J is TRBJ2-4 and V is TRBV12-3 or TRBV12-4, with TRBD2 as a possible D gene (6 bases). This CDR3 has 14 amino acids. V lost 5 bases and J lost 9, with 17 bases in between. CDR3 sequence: CASSDVPGLGIQYF. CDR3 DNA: TGTGCCAGCAGTGACGTACCGGGACTTGGCATTCAGTACTTC.

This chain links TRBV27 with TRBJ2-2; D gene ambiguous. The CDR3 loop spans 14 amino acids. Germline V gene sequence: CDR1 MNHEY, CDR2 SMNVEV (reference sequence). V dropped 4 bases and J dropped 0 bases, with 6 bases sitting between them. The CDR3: CASSSYSNTGELFF. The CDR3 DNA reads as TGTGCCAGCAGTTCCTACTCGAACACCGGGGAGCTGTTTTTT.

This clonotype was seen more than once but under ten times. The DNA of the CDR3 is TGCGCCAGCAGCCACTCCAGGGGGCAAAACACCGGGGAGCTGTTTTTT. Translating gives CASSHSRGQNTGELFF. The chain employs TRBV4-1 and TRBJ2-2; TRBD1 agrees at 8 bases. Germline trimming cut 3 bases from V and 2 bases from J; bases unmatched to any gene: 5. This CDR3 contains 16 residues. The germline CDR1 and CDR2 sequences are MGHRA and YSYEKL.

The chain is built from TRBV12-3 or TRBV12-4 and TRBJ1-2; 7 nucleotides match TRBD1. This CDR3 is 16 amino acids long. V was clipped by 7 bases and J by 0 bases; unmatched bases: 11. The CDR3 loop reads CASTLPRDRTNYGYTF. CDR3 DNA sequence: TGTGCCAGCACCCTACCCAGGGACAGAACTAACTATGGCTACACCTTC.

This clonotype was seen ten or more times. CDR3 residues: CASSSSITGFYEQYV. CDR3 bases: TGTGCCAGCAGCTCCTCCATTACAGGGTTCTACGAGCAGTACGTC. The chain recombines TRBV7-2 with TRBJ2-7; D is perhaps TRBD1 (6 bases). Trimming stripped 4 bases from V and 3 bases from J, with 16 bases between. The CDR3 sequence is 15 residues long. Germline V gene data show CDR1 as SGHTA and CDR2 as FQGNSA.

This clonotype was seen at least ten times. The CDR3 protein is CASSPIDSMATEAFF. CDR3 DNA: TGTGCCAGCAGCCCGATCGACAGTATGGCCACTGAAGCTTTCTTT. The rearrangement uses TRBV6-1 and TRBJ1-1, with D perhaps TRBD1 (5 bases). The CDR3 loop spans 15 amino acids. V shed 6 bases and J shed 4 bases, with 18 bases lying between them. Germline CDR1 is MNHNS and CDR2 is SASEGT.

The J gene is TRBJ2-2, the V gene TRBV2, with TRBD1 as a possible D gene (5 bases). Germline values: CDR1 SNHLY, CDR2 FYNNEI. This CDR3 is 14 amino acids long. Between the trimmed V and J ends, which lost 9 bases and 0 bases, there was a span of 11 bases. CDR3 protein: CARPLGPNTGELFF. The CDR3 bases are TGTGCCAGGCCCCTGGGGCCGAACACCGGGGAGCTGTTTTTT.

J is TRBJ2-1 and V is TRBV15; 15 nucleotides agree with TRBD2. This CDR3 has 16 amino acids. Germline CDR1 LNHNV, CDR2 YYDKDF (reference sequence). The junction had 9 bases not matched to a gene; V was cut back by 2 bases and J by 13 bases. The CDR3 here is CATSRLGGLAGGRQFF. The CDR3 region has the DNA TGTGCCACCAGCAGACTAGGGGGACTAGCGGGGGGACGACAGTTCTTC.

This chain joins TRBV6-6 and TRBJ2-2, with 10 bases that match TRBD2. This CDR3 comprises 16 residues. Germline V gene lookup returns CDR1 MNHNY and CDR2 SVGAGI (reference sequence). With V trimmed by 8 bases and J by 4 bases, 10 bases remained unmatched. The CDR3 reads CASLGLAGDSTGELFF. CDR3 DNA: TGTGCCAGCCTCGGCCTAGCGGGGGACAGCACCGGGGAGCTGTTTTTT.

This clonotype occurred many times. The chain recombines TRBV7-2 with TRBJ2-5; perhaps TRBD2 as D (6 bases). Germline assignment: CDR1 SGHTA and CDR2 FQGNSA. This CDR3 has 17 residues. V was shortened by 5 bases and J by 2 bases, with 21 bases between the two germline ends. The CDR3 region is CASSPNRLGPSQETQYF. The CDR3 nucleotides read TGTGCCAGCAGCCCGAATCGACTAGGCCCCTCGCAAGAGACCCAGTACTTC.

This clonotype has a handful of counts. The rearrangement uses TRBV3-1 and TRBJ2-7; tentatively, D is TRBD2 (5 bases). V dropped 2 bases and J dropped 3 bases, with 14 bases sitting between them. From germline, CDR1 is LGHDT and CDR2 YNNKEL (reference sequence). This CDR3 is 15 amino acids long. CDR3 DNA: TGTGCCAGCAGCCAATCAAGGACGGGAAACTACGAGCAGTACGTC. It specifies CASSQSRTGNYEQYV.

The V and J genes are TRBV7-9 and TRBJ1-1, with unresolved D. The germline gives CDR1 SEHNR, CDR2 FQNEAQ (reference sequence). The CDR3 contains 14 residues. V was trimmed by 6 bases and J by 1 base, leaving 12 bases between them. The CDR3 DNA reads TGTGCCAGCAGGGCCGGAGATAAGAACACTGAAGCTTTCTTT. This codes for CASRAGDKNTEAFF.

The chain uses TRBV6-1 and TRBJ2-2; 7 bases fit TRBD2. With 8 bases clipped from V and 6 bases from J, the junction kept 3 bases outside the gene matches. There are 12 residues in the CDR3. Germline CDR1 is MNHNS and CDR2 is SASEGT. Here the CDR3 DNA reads TGTGCCAGCGGGCGGGGGTCCGGGGAGCTGTTTTTT. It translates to CASGRGSGELFF.

The CDR3 nucleotides are TGTGCCAGCAGTCTCGGGACTAGCTTGTTAGAGACCCAGTACTTC. Its translation: CASSLGTSLLETQYF. The rearrangement uses TRBV2 and TRBJ2-5; TRBD2 matches 9 bases. V lost 5 bases, J lost 4 bases, and 8 bases stayed unmatched. CDR1 and CDR2 from the germline V gene are SNHLY and FYNNEI. The CDR3 is 15 residues long.

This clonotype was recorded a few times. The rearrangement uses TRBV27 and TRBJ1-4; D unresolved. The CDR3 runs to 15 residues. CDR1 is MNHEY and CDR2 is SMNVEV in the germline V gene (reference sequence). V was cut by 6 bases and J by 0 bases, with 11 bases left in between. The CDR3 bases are TGTGCCAGCAGCGTGGGCTCCACAACTAATGAAAAACTGTTTTTT. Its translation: CASSVGSTTNEKLFF.

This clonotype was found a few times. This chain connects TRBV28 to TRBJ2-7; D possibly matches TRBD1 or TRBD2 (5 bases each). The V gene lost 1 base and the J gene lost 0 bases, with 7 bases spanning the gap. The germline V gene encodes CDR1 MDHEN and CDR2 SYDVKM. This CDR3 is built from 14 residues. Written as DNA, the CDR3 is TGTGCCAGCAGTTTATATGGGGGCTCCTACGAGCAGTACTTC. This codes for CASSLYGGSYEQYF. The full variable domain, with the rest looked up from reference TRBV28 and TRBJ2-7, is DVKVTQSSRYLVKRTGEKVFLECVQDMDHENMFWYRQDPGLGLRLIYFSYDVKMKEKGDIPEGYSVSREKKERFSLILESASTNQTSMYLCASSLYGGSYEQYFGPGTRLTVT.

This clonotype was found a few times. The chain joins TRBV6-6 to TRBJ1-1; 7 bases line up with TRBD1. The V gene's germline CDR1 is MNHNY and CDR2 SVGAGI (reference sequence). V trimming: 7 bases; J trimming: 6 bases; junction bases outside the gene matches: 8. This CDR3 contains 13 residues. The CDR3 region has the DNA TGTGCCAGCACCAGGGGGGGGATGGCTGAAGCTTTCTTT. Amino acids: CASTRGGMAEAFF.

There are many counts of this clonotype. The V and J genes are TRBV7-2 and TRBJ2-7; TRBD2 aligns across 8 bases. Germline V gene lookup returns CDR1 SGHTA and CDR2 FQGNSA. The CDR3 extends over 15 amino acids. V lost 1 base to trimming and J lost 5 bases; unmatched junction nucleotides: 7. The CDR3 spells CASSLGGLETHEQYV. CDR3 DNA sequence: TGTGCCAGCAGCTTAGGGGGACTAGAGACCCACGAGCAGTACGTC.

CDR3 amino acids: CASSINGLGTNYGYTF. The DNA of the CDR3 is TGTGCCAGCAGTATAAACGGGTTGGGAACTAACTATGGCTACACCTTC. The chain joins TRBV27 to TRBJ1-2, with D unclear. This CDR3 region has 16 residues. Per germline, CDR1 MNHEY and CDR2 SMNVEV (reference sequence). Between the trimmed V and J ends, which lost 5 bases and 0 bases, there was a span of 16 bases.